This TCR beta chain was identified in a study of patients and donors after allogeneic stem cell transplantation. This clonotype turned up a few times. TCRdb reprocessed the RT-PCR reads with MiXCR, giving one entry per CDR3 protein. There are approximately 150,000 distinct CDR3 sequences in the sample; about 30% occur only once, and roughly 3.2% lies in the top ten. Germline V gene data show CDR1 as MDHEN and CDR2 as SYDVKM. V was trimmed by 1 base and J by 2 bases, leaving 8 bases between them. The CDR3 loop spans 14 amino acids. Sequenced input: blood, either unsorted or a sorted T cell fraction (not recorded which). This TCR derives from a human donor who was either an allogeneic HSCT recipient or a stem cell or donor lymphocyte infusion donor (not recorded which). It is not recorded whose cells these are; they may come from a transplant donor. The chain joins TRBV28 to TRBJ1-1; maybe TRBD1 (5 bases). The CDR3 loop reads CASSLLGGNTEAFF. CDR3 nucleotides: TGTGCCAGCAGTTTATTGGGGGGTAACACTGAAGCTTTCTTT.